This T cell receptor (beta chain) originates from a study of molecular identifiers for immune sequencing clone quantification. A single record per CDR3 protein comes from TCRdb applying MiXCR to the PCR reads. The data hold just under 650,000 distinct CDR3 sequences, with 15% to 20% observed a single time. Per germline, CDR1 LNHDA and CDR2 SQIVND (reference sequence). The CDR3 covers 15 residues. V lost 6 bases to trimming and J lost 3 bases, with 18 bases between them. This chain connects TRBV19 to TRBJ2-7, with D possibly being TRBD1 (6 bases). The sequence was collected from a human donor in good health. Some libraries in this study had Jurkat cell RNA spiked in. The sequencing input was naive CD8+ T cells from blood, with Jurkat cell RNA spiked in. Noted subset: FACS-sorted CD8+CD4-CCR7+CD45RA+ naive T cells. CDR3 loop: CASSTAGTSSYEQYF. CDR3 bases: TGTGCCAGTAGCACAGCCGGGACATCTAGCTACGAGCAGTACTTC.